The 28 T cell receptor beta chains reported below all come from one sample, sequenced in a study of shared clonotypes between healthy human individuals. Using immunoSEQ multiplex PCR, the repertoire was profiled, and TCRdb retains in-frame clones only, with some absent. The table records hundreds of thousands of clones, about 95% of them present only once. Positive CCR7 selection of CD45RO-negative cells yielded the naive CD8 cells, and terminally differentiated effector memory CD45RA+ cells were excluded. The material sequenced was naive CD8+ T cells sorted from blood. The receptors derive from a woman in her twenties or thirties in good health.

CDR3 in DNA: TGTGCCAGCAGCCAAGCGGGAGGTTTGGGAAATGAGCAGTTCTTC. It encodes CASSQAGGLGNEQFF. The J gene is TRBJ2-1, the V gene TRBV13; TRBD2 matches 9 bases. The CDR3 covers 15 residues. From germline, CDR1 is PRHDT and CDR2 FYEKMQ (reference sequence). V dropped 5 bases and J dropped 7; count of bases not matched to a gene: 9.

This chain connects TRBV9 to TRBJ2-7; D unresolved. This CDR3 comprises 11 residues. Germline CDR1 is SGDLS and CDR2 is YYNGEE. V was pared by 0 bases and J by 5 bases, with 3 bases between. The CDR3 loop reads CASSVGDEQYF. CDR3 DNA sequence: TGTGCCAGCAGCGTAGGGGACGAGCAGTACTTC.

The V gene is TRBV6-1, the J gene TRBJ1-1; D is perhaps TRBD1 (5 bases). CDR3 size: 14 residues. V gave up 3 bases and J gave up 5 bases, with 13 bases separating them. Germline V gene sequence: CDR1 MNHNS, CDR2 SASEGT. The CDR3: CASSDWGVGTEAFF. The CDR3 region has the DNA TGTGCCAGCAGTGATTGGGGGGTCGGGACTGAAGCTTTCTTT.

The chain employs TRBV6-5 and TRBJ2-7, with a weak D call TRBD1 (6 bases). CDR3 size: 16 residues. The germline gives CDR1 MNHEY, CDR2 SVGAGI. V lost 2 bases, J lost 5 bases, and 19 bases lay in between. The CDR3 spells CASSYGGGLFFDEQYF. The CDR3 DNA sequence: TGTGCCAGCAGTTACGGGGGCGGGTTATTTTTTGACGAGCAGTACTTC.

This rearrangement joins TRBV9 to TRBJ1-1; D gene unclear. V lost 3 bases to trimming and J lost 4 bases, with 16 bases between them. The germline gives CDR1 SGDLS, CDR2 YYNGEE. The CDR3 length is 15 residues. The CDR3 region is CASSARKDLGTEAFF. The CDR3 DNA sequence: TGTGCCAGCAGCGCCCGAAAGGATTTGGGCACTGAAGCTTTCTTT.

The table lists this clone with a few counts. The CDR3, as DNA: TGTGCCAGCAGCCTCGGACAGGCATCCTATGGCTACACCTTC. Amino acid sequence: CASSLGQASYGYTF. The chain joins TRBV5-6 to TRBJ1-2, with 7 bases that match TRBD1. Germline CDR1 and CDR2: SGHDT and YYEEEE. J lost 4 bases, V lost 4 bases, and 7 bases had no gene match. The CDR3 totals 14 residues.

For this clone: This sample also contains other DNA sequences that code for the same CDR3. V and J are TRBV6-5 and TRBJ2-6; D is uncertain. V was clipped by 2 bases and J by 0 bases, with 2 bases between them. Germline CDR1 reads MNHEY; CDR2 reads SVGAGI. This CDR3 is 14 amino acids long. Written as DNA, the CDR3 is TGTGCCAGCAGTTACGGCTCTGGGGCCAACGTCCTGACTTTC. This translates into CASSYGSGANVLTF.

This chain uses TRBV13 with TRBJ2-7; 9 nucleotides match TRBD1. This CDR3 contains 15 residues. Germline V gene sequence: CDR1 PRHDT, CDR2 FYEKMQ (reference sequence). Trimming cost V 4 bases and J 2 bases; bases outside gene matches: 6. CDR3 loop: CASSYLRQGAYEQYF. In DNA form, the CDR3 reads TGTGCCAGCAGCTACCTTCGACAGGGGGCCTACGAGCAGTACTTC.

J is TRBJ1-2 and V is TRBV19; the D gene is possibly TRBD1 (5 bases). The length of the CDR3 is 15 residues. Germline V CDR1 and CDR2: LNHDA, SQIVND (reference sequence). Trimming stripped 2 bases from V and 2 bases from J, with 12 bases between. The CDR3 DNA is TGTGCCAGTAGTATACCCCGTAAGGGGAACTATGGCTACACCTTC. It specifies CASSIPRKGNYGYTF.

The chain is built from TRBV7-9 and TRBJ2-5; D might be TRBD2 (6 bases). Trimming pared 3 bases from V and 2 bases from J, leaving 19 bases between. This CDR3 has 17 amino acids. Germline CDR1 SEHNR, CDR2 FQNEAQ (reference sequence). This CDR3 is CASSFNEVWEEQETQYF. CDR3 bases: TGTGCCAGCAGCTTTAACGAGGTCTGGGAGGAACAAGAGACCCAGTACTTC.

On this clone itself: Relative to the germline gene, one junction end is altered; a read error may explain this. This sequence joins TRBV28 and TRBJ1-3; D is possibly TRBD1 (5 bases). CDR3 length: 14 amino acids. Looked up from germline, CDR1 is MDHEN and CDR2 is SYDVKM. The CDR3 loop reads CASSPRGGGYTIYF. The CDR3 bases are TGTGCCAGCAGCCCTCGTGGGGGTGGATACACCATATATTTT.

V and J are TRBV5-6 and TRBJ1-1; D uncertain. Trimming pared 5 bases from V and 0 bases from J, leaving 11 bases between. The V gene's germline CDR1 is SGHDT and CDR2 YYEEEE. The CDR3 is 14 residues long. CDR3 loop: CASSPPGMNTEAFF. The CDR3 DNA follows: TGTGCCAGCAGTCCGCCCGGTATGAACACTGAAGCTTTCTTT. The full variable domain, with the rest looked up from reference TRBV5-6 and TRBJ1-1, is DAGVTQSPTHLIKTRGQQVTLRCSPKSGHDTVSWYQQALGQGPQFIFQYYEEEERQRGNFPDRFSGHQFPNYSSELNVNALLLGDSALYLCASSPPGMNTEAFFGQGTRLTVV.

The chain's CDR3 is CASSLAAGRLEKLFF. The CDR3 region has the DNA TGTGCCAGCAGCTTGGCCGCCGGGCGCCTCGAAAAACTGTTTTTT. This chain joins TRBV5-6 and TRBJ1-4; D not certain. This CDR3 region has 15 residues. Germline V gene data show CDR1 as SGHDT and CDR2 as YYEEEE. The V gene lost 0 bases and the J gene lost 8 bases, with 14 bases spanning the gap.

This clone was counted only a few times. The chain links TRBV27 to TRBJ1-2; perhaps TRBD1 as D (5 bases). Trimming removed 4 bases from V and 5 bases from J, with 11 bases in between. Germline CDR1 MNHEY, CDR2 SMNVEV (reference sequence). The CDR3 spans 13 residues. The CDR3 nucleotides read TGTGCCAGCAGTTCTGACAGCAATTATGGCTACACCTTC. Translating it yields CASSSDSNYGYTF.

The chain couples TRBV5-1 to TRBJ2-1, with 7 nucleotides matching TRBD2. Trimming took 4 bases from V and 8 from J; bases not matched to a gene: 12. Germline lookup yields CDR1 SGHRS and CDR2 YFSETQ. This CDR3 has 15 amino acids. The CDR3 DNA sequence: TGCGCCAGCAGCCTAGAGGAAGCGGGATGGGATGAGCAGTTCTTC. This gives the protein CASSLEEAGWDEQFF.

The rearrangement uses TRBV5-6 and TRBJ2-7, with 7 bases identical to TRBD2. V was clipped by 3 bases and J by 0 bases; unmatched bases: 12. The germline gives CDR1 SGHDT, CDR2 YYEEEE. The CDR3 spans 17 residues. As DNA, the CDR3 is TGTGCCAGCAGCTGGAAACCACAGGCTAGCGGCTCCTACGAGCAGTACTTC. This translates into CASSWKPQASGSYEQYF.

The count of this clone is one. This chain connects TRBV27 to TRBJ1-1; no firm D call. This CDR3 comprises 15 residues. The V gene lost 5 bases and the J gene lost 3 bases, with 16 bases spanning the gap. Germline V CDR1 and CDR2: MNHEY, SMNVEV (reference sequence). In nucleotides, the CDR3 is TGTGCCAGCAGTCCAACCCCCCCTTGGGACACTGAAGCTTTCTTT. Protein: CASSPTPPWDTEAFF.

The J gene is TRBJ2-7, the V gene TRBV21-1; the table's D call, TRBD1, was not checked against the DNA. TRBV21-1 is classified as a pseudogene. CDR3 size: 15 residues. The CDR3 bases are TGTGCCAGCAGCATGGGACAGGGGGCGGCGTACGAGCAGTACTTC. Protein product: CASSMGQGAAYEQYF.

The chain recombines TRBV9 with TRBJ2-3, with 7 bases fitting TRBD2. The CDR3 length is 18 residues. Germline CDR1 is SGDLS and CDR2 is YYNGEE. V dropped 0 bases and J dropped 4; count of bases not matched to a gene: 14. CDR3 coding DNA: TGTGCCAGCAGCGTAGTCGAGCCACTTCGACTAGCTTCAGATACGCAGTATTTT. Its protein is CASSVVEPLRLASDTQYF.

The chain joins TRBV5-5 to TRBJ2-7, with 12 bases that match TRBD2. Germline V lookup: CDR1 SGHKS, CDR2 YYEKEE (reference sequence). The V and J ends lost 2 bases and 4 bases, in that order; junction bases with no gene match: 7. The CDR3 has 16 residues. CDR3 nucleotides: TGTGCCAGCAGCTTTCCCGGGACTAGCGGGTCTTACGAGCAGTACTTC. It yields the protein CASSFPGTSGSYEQYF.

This CDR3 reads CASSPVGTGGHEQYF. The CDR3 nucleotides are TGTGCCAGCAGTCCGGTAGGGACAGGGGGTCACGAGCAGTACTTC. V and J are TRBV27 and TRBJ2-7, with TRBD1 matching over 11 bases. This CDR3 comprises 15 residues. After removal of 5 bases from V and 5 bases from J, the junction contained 8 bases not matched to a gene. The V gene's germline CDR1 is MNHEY and CDR2 SMNVEV (reference sequence).

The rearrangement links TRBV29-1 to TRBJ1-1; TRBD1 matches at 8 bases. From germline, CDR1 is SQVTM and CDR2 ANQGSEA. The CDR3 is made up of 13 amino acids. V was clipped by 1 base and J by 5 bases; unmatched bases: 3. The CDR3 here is CSVEAGGKTEAFF. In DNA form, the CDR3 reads TGCAGCGTTGAAGCAGGGGGCAAGACTGAAGCTTTCTTT.

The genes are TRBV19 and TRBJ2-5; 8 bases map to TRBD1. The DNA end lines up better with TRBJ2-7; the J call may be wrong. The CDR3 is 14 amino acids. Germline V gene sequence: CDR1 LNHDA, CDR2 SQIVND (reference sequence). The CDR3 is CASSPGQGPYEQYF. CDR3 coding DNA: TGTGCCAGTAGTCCAGGACAGGGACCCTACGAGCAGTACTTC.

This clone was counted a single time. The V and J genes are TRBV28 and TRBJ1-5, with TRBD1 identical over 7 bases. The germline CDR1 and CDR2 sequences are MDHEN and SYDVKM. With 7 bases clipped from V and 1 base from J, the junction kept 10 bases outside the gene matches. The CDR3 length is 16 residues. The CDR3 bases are TGTGCCAGCACCGAGGTCAGGGGGGCCAGCAATCAGCCCCAGCATTTT. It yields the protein CASTEVRGASNQPQHF.

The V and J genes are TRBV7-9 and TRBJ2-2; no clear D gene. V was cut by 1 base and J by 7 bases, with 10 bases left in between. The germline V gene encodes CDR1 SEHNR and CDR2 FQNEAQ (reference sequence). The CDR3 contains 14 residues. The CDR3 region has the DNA TGTGCCAGCAGCTTAGAAGAGAACGACGGGGAGCTGTTTTTT. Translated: CASSLEENDGELFF. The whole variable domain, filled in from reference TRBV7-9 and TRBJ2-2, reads DTGVSQNPRHKITKRGQNVTFRCDPISEHNRLYWYRQTLGQGPEFLTYFQNEAQLEKSRLLSDRFSAERPKGSFSTLEIQRTEQGDSAMYLCASSLEENDGELFFGEGSRLTVL.

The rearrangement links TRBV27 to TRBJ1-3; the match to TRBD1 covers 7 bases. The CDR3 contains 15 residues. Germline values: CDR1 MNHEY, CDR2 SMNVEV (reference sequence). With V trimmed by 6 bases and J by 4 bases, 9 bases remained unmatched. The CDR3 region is CASSDRVAAGNTIYF. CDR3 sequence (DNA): TGTGCCAGCAGCGACAGGGTAGCTGCAGGAAACACCATATATTTT.

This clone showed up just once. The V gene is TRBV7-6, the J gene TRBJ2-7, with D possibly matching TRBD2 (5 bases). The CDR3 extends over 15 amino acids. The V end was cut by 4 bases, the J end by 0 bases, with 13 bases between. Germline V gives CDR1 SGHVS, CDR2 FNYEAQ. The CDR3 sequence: CASSSTLGSSYEQYF. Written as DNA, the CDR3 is TGTGCCAGCAGCTCAACCTTAGGGAGCTCCTACGAGCAGTACTTC.

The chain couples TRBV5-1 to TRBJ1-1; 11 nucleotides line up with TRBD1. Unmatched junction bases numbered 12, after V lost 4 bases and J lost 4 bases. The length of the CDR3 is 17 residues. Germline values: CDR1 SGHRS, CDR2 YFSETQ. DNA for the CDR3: TGCGCCAGCAGCCCACCCCGGACAGGGGGCAGAAGCACTGAAGCTTTCTTT. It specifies CASSPPRTGGRSTEAFF.